The rows below give T cell receptor beta chains drawn from one sample of a study of cytomegalovirus exposure and HLA in healthy donors. The protocol was immunoSEQ multiplex PCR, while the TCRdb copy is restricted to in-frame clones and leaves out a portion. Of around 250,000 clones listed, around nine tenths are singletons. Sequencing used PBMCs. The receptors here all came from a girl aged 2 to 9 in good health and CMV-seronegative. Both conserved end residues are part of each CDR3. D genes are given only for firm matches. The size entry is marked missing in some rows and otherwise reads once, few, many or a size class.

clone size: once
V gene: TRBV27
J gene: TRBJ1-2
D gene: TRBD1
CDR3 protein: CASSFRGQGFHTF
CDR3 DNA: TGTGCCAGCAGTTTTAGGGGACAGGGGTTTCACACCTTC

clone size: -
V gene: TRBV10-3
J gene: TRBJ2-3
D gene: -
CDR3 protein: CAISDAGTDTQYF
CDR3 DNA: TGTGCCATCAGTGATGCGGGGACAGATACGCAGTATTTT

clone size: -
V gene: TRBV30
J gene: TRBJ2-7
D gene: -
CDR3 protein: CAWSPHRDSPLGIPYEQYF
CDR3 DNA: TGTGCCTGGAGCCCCCACCGGGACTCTCCCTTAGGGATTCCTTACGAGCAGTACTTC

clone size: -
V gene: TRBV7-9
J gene: TRBJ1-2
D gene: TRBD1
CDR3 protein: CSSSLGQFTGGSYGYTF
CDR3 DNA: TGTTCCAGCAGCTTAGGGCAATTCACAGGGGGCAGCTATGGCTACACCTTC

clone size: -
V gene: TRBV19
J gene: TRBJ2-1
D gene: TRBD2
CDR3 protein: CASSISRLASSYNEQFF
CDR3 DNA: TGTGCCAGTAGTATATCCCGACTAGCTAGCTCCTACAATGAGCAGTTCTTC

clone size: -
V gene: TRBV5-1
J gene: TRBJ2-3
D gene: -
CDR3 protein: CASSLVLGADTQYF
CDR3 DNA: TGCGCCAGCAGCTTGGTTCTCGGGGCAGATACGCAGTATTTT

clone size: -
V gene: TRBV18
J gene: TRBJ2-3
D gene: TRBD2
CDR3 protein: CASSPLTAGTTGTDTQYF
CDR3 DNA: TGTGCCAGCTCACCACTAACAGCCGGGACTACTGGCACAGATACGCAGTATTTT

clone size: -
V gene: TRBV2
J gene: TRBJ2-1
D gene: -
CDR3 protein: CASNIGQSRDEQFF
CDR3 DNA: TGTGCCAGCAATATAGGCCAGTCCCGGGATGAGCAGTTCTTC

clone size: -
V gene: TRBV11-2
J gene: TRBJ1-2
D gene: TRBD1
CDR3 protein: CASSLGTGDYGYTF
CDR3 DNA: TGTGCCAGCAGCCTTGGGACAGGGGACTATGGCTACACCTTC

clone size: -
V gene: TRBV7-9
J gene: TRBJ2-7
D gene: TRBD2
CDR3 protein: CASRIAGGSSYEQYF
CDR3 DNA: TGTGCCAGCAGAATAGCGGGGGGCAGCTCCTACGAGCAGTACTTC

clone size: -
V gene: TRBV19
J gene: TRBJ2-5
D gene: TRBD1
CDR3 protein: CASSIGDRGVETQYF
CDR3 DNA: TGTGCCAGTAGTATAGGGGACAGGGGAGTGGAGACCCAGTACTTC

clone size: -
V gene: TRBV5-4
J gene: TRBJ1-4
D gene: TRBD1
CDR3 protein: CASSMPTPGQLEKLFF
CDR3 DNA: TGTGCCAGCAGCATGCCGACACCGGGACAGCTTGAAAAACTGTTTTTT

clone size: -
V gene: TRBV5-1
J gene: TRBJ2-2
D gene: -
CDR3 protein: CASSPFRDTNTGELFF
CDR3 DNA: TGCGCCAGCAGCCCGTTCCGGGATACAAACACCGGGGAGCTGTTTTTT

clone size: -
V gene: TRBV29-1
J gene: TRBJ2-7
D gene: -
CDR3 protein: CSVSDFLSYEQYF
CDR3 DNA: TGCAGCGTTTCGGACTTCCTTTCCTACGAGCAGTACTTC

clone size: -
V gene: TRBV5-1
J gene: TRBJ1-4
D gene: -
CDR3 protein: CASSYRQASTNEKLFF
CDR3 DNA: TGCGCCAGCAGCTACCGACAGGCTTCAACTAATGAAAAACTGTTTTTT

clone size: -
V gene: TRBV5-4
J gene: TRBJ2-2
D gene: -
CDR3 protein: CASSSGTDYTGELFF
CDR3 DNA: TGTGCCAGCAGCTCAGGGACTGATTACACCGGGGAGCTGTTTTTT

clone size: -
V gene: TRBV18
J gene: TRBJ1-4
D gene: -
CDR3 protein: CASSPEPGSNEKLFF
CDR3 DNA: TGTGCCAGCTCACCAGAGCCAGGGTCGAATGAAAAACTGTTTTTT

clone size: -
V gene: TRBV15
J gene: TRBJ2-5
D gene: TRBD2
CDR3 protein: CATSRDGGNAGGGETQYF
CDR3 DNA: TGTGCCACCAGCAGAGATGGGGGGAATGCGGGAGGGGGAGAGACCCAGTACTTC

clone size: once
V gene: TRBV11-2
J gene: TRBJ2-7
D gene: TRBD1
CDR3 protein: CASSLGQGINEQYF
CDR3 DNA: TGTGCCAGCAGCTTAGGACAGGGGATCAACGAGCAGTACTTC

clone size: -
V gene: TRBV7-2
J gene: TRBJ2-3
D gene: TRBD1
CDR3 protein: CAKLSNRGQSTDTQYF
CDR3 DNA: TGTGCCAAATTATCAAACAGGGGACAGAGCACAGATACGCAGTATTTT

clone size: few
V gene: TRBV6-1
J gene: TRBJ1-1
D gene: TRBD1
CDR3 protein: CASSEGTGWDTEAFF
CDR3 DNA: TGTGCCAGCAGTGAAGGGACAGGGTGGGATACTGAAGCTTTCTTT

clone size: -
V gene: TRBV7-8
J gene: TRBJ2-5
D gene: -
CDR3 protein: CASSLSLSRETQYF
CDR3 DNA: TGTGCCAGCAGCCTCTCCCTTTCTAGAGAGACCCAGTACTTC

clone size: -
V gene: TRBV5-1
J gene: TRBJ1-1
D gene: -
CDR3 protein: CASSPTGQLNTEAFF
CDR3 DNA: TGCGCCAGCAGCCCTACCGGACAGCTGAACACTGAAGCTTTCTTT

clone size: -
V gene: TRBV1
J gene: TRBJ2-5
D gene: -
CDR3 protein: CTSSHGTSGGPGGETQYF
CDR3 DNA: TGCACCAGCAGCCACGGGACTAGCGGGGGGCCAGGGGGGGAGACCCAGTACTTC

clone size: -
V gene: TRBV11-3
J gene: TRBJ1-6
D gene: -
CDR3 protein: CASSQGGSPLHF
CDR3 DNA: TGTGCCAGCAGCCAGGGAGGCTCACCCCTCCACTTT

clone size: -
V gene: TRBV6-5
J gene: TRBJ2-1
D gene: -
CDR3 protein: CASRRQVTTNEQFF
CDR3 DNA: TGTGCCAGCAGGAGACAGGTGACAACCAATGAGCAGTTCTTC

clone size: -
V gene: TRBV27
J gene: TRBJ1-4
D gene: -
CDR3 protein: CASESNDEKLFF
CDR3 DNA: TGTGCCAGCGAGAGCAATGATGAAAAACTGTTTTTT

clone size: -
V gene: TRBV28
J gene: TRBJ2-3
D gene: -
CDR3 protein: CASSYNSPGTDTQYF
CDR3 DNA: TGTGCCAGCAGTTATAACTCCCCGGGCACAGATACGCAGTATTTT

clone size: -
V gene: TRBV20-1
J gene: TRBJ2-1
D gene: -
CDR3 protein: CSARGDEQFF
CDR3 DNA: TGCAGTGCTAGAGGAGATGAGCAGTTCTTC

clone size: -
V gene: TRBV6-1
J gene: TRBJ2-7
D gene: -
CDR3 protein: CASSDNYEQYF
CDR3 DNA: TGTGCCAGCAGTGACAACTACGAGCAGTACTTC

clone size: -
V gene: TRBV12-5
J gene: TRBJ2-6
D gene: TRBD1
CDR3 protein: CASGLERGQAGANVLTF
CDR3 DNA: TGTGCTAGTGGTTTGGAACGTGGACAGGCTGGGGCCAACGTCCTGACTTTC

clone size: -
V gene: TRBV10-3
J gene: TRBJ2-7
D gene: TRBD1
CDR3 protein: CAISGDRGGEQYF
CDR3 DNA: TGTGCCATCAGTGGGGACAGGGGTGGCGAGCAGTACTTC

clone size: -
V gene: TRBV2
J gene: TRBJ2-3
D gene: -
CDR3 protein: CASSEELASDAQYF
CDR3 DNA: TGTGCCAGCAGTGAAGAACTAGCCTCAGATGCGCAGTATTTT

clone size: -
V gene: TRBV18
J gene: TRBJ2-1
D gene: TRBD2
CDR3 protein: CASSPIQRGNNEQFF
CDR3 DNA: TGTGCCAGCTCACCAATCCAGCGGGGGAACAATGAGCAGTTCTTC

clone size: -
V gene: TRBV7-9
J gene: TRBJ2-1
D gene: -
CDR3 protein: CASSLAAGYGEQFF
CDR3 DNA: TGTGCCAGCAGCTTAGCGGCAGGGTACGGTGAGCAGTTCTTC

clone size: -
V gene: TRBV5-8
J gene: TRBJ2-7
D gene: -
CDR3 protein: CASRQTGTYEQYF
CDR3 DNA: TGTGCCAGCAGACAGACAGGAACCTACGAGCAGTACTTC

clone size: -
V gene: TRBV7-9
J gene: TRBJ2-1
D gene: TRBD2
CDR3 protein: CASSLEGLAGVTNEQFF
CDR3 DNA: TGTGCCAGCAGCTTAGAAGGACTAGCGGGGGTAACGAATGAGCAGTTCTTC